The 6 T cell receptor beta chains presented below share a single source sample, sequenced in a study of blood T cell repertoires in COVID-19. Using immunoSEQ multiplex PCR, the repertoire was profiled, and TCRdb retains in-frame clones only, with some absent. The table has roughly 90,000 clones, just under 80% seen once; the top ten hold 16%. The sample comprised peripheral blood. Receptors originate from a human donor in a cohort sampled during active COVID-19.

This chain joins TRBV2 and TRBJ2-3, with TRBD1 matching 11 bases. V shed 6 bases, J shed 2 bases, and the junction held 4 bases outside the gene matches. The CDR3 sequence is 15 residues long. Germline V gives CDR1 SNHLY, CDR2 FYNNEI. DNA for the CDR3: TGTGCCAGCAGAGGGACAGGGGGAACCACAGATACGCAGTATTTT. Protein product: CASRGTGGTTDTQYF.

This chain joins TRBV3-1 (or the pseudogene TRBV3-2) and TRBJ2-3; 8 nucleotides line up with TRBD2. CDR3 length: 14 amino acids. Per germline, CDR1 LGHDT and CDR2 YNNKEL (reference sequence). Germline trimming cut 5 bases from V and 1 base from J; bases unmatched to any gene: 2. This chain's CDR3 is CASSTAGGTDTQYF. The CDR3 nucleotides are TGTGCCAGCAGCACAGCGGGAGGCACAGATACGCAGTATTTT.

The rearrangement uses TRBV20-1 and TRBJ1-1, with D perhaps TRBD1 (5 bases). V lost 6 bases and J 11 bases, leaving 16 bases between the germline ends. Looked up from germline, CDR1 is DFQATT and CDR2 is SNEGSKA (reference sequence). This CDR3 region has 11 residues. In DNA, the CDR3 is TGCAGTGCAACACAGGCCCTAGAGGCTTTCTTT. It encodes CSATQALEAFF.

V gene TRBV5-1 combines with J gene TRBJ2-3; D gene ambiguous. This CDR3 has 15 amino acids. V was clipped by 4 bases and J by 3 bases, with 15 bases between them. CDR1 is SGHRS and CDR2 is YFSETQ in the germline V gene. The CDR3 DNA sequence: TGCGCCAGCAGCCCTTTGGCGGATGGTACAGATACGCAGTATTTT. Its protein product is CASSPLADGTDTQYF.

The CDR3 coding sequence is TGTGCCAGCAGCTTGCGCGAGCAGTACTTC. Protein product: CASSLREQYF. This sequence joins TRBV5-8 and TRBJ2-7; no clear D gene. With 1 base removed from V and 6 bases from J, the gap between germline ends came to 2 bases. This CDR3 comprises 10 residues. Per the germline V gene, CDR1 is SGHTS and CDR2 is YDEGEE.

V usage is TRBV28 and J usage is TRBJ1-4; weak D call: TRBD1 (5 bases). The CDR3 has 18 amino acids. The V end was cut by 5 bases, the J end by 0 bases, with 19 bases between. Germline V CDR1 and CDR2: MDHEN, SYDVKM. The CDR3 nucleotides are TGTGCCAGCAGTGGGGACTCTGACTCGGCTCCAACTAATGAAAAACTGTTTTTT. It is translated as CASSGDSDSAPTNEKLFF.